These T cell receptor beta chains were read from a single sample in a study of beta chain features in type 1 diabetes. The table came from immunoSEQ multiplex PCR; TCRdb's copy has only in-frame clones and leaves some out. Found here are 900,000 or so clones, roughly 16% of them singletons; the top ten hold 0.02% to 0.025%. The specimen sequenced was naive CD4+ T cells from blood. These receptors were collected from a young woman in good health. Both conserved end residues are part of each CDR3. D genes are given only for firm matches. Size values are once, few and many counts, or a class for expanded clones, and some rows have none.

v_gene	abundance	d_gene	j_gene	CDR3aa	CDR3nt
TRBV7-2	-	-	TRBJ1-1	CASSLEGSWGAFF	TGTGCCAGCAGCTTAGAGGGGAGCTGGGGAGCTTTCTTT
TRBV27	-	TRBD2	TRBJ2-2	CASYHPGGTGELFF	TGTGCCAGCTATCATCCGGGGGGAACCGGGGAGCTGTTTTTT
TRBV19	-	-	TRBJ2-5	CASRDYSKTGTQYF	TGTGCCAGTAGGGACTACTCAAAAACGGGGACCCAGTACTTC
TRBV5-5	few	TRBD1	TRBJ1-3	CASSWTGSSGNTIYF	TGTGCCAGCAGTTGGACAGGGAGCTCTGGAAACACCATATATTTT
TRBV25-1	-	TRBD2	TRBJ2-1	CASSELSLAAINNEQFF	TGTGCCAGCAGTGAATTATCCCTAGCGGCTATCAACAATGAGCAGTTCTTC
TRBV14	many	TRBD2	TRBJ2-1	CASSRGRGYEQFF	TGTGCCAGCAGCCGCGGGAGAGGGTATGAGCAGTTCTTC
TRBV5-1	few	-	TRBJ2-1	CASSLDSPLSYNEQFF	TGCGCCAGCAGCTTGGACTCTCCCCTCTCCTACAATGAGCAGTTCTTC
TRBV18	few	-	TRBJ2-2	CASSPFGGTDDVTGELFF	TGTGCCAGCTCACCGTTTGGGGGAACAGACGACGTTACCGGGGAGCTGTTTTTT
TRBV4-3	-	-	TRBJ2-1	CASSQGSVSSYNEQFF	TGCGCCAGCAGCCAAGGATCAGTGAGCTCCTACAATGAGCAGTTCTTC
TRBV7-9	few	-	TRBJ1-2	CASAQEPYGYTF	TGTGCCAGCGCACAGGAGCCCTATGGCTACACCTTC
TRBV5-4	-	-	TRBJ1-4	CASSLSLGVRSEKLFF	TGTGCCAGCAGCTTGTCATTGGGGGTCCGGAGTGAAAAACTGTTTTTT
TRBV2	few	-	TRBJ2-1	CASSEGDTYNEQFF	TGTGCCAGCAGTGAAGGGGACACCTACAATGAGCAGTTCTTC
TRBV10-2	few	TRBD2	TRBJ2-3	CASRKLAGLTDTQYF	TGCGCCAGCAGGAAACTAGCGGGATTGACAGATACGCAGTATTTT
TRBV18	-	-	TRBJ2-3	CASSAPVGGSTDTQYF	TGTGCCAGCTCAGCACCTGTCGGCGGGTCTACAGATACGCAGTATTTT
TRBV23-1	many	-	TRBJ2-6	CASSPMTSGANVLTF	TGCGCCAGCAGTCCCATGACTTCTGGGGCCAACGTCCTGACTTTC
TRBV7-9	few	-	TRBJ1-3	CASSLATGNTIYF	TGTGCCAGCAGCTTAGCGACGGGAAACACCATATATTTT
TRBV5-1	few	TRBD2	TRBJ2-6	CASSPRLASGANVLTF	TGCGCCAGCAGCCCCCGACTAGCTTCTGGGGCCAACGTCCTGACTTTC
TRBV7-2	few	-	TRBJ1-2	CASRAGRGNYGYTF	TGTGCCAGCAGGGCGGGGCGCGGTAACTATGGCTACACCTTC
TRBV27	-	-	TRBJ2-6	CRADTVDSGANVLTF	TGTAGGGCGGACACCGTGGACTCTGGGGCCAACGTCCTGACTTTC
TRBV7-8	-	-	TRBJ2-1	CASSPGTLYNEQFF	TGTGCCAGCAGCCCGGGGACTCTCTACAATGAGCAGTTCTTC
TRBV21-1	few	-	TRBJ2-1	CASSKPVAGPLYNEQFF	TGTGCCAGCAGCAAACCGGTGGCGGGGCCCCTCTACAATGAGCAGTTCTTC
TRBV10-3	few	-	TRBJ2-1	CAISEEYEQFF	TGTGCCATCAGTGAGGAATACGAGCAGTTCTTC
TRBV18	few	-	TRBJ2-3	CASSPPATRGIHTQYF	TGTGCCAGCTCACCCCCGGCCACTCGAGGGATACATACGCAGTATTTT
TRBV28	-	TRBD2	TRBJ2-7	CASRERESSYEQYF	TGTGCCAGCCGGGAGCGGGAGAGTTCCTACGAGCAGTACTTC
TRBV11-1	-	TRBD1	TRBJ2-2	CASSFRQGARNTGELFF	TGTGCCAGCAGCTTCCGACAGGGGGCGCGGAACACCGGGGAGCTGTTTTTT
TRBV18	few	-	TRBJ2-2	CASSPRGTGELFF	TGTGCCAGCTCACCCCGGGGGACCGGGGAGCTGTTTTTT
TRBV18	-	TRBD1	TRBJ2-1	CASSPRDSLYNEQFF	TGTGCCAGCTCACCAAGGGACAGCTTGTACAATGAGCAGTTCTTC
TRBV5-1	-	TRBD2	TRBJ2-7	CASSAASGTYEQYF	TGCGCCAGCAGCGCGGCTAGCGGGACCTACGAGCAGTACTTC
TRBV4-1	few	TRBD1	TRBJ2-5	CASSQAAGGVNGETQYF	TGCGCCAGCAGCCAAGCAGCAGGGGGAGTAAATGGGGAGACCCAGTACTTC
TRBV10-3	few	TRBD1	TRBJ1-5	CAISESGQGGQPQHF	TGTGCCATCAGTGAGTCGGGACAGGGTGGTCAGCCCCAGCATTTT
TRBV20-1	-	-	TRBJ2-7	CSASSYAEQYF	TGCAGTGCTAGTTCCTATGCCGAGCAGTACTTC
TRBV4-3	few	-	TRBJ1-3	CASGVWGNTIYF	TGCGCCAGCGGGGTGTGGGGAAACACCATATATTTT
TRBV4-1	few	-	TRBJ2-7	CASSQDRTDVLQYF	TGCGCCAGCAGCCAAGATAGGACAGACGTTTTGCAGTACTTC
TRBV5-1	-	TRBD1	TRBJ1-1	CASSLAPQTGGNTEAFF	TGCGCCAGCAGCTTGGCACCTCAAACAGGGGGAAACACTGAAGCTTTCTTT
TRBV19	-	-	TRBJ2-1	CASSGRWGLPSSYNEQFF	TGTGCCAGTAGCGGTCGCTGGGGACTTCCGAGCTCCTACAATGAGCAGTTCTTC
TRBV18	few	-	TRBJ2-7	CASSPPSSYEQYF	TGTGCCAGCTCCCCTCCGTCTTCCTACGAGCAGTACTTC
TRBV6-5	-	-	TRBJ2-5	CASSYRWSQQETQYF	TGTGCCAGCAGTTACCGTTGGAGCCAACAAGAGACCCAGTACTTC
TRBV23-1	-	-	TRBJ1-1	CASSQIPDGGYMNTEAFF	TGCGCCAGCAGTCAAATCCCCGACGGAGGGTACATGAACACTGAAGCTTTCTTT
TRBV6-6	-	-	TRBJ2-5	CASSYRGTGQETQYF	TGTGCCAGCAGTTATCGCGGGACGGGGCAAGAGACCCAGTACTTC
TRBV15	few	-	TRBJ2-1	CATSSITSPSYNEQFF	TGTGCCACCAGCAGCATCACTAGCCCCTCCTACAATGAGCAGTTCTTC
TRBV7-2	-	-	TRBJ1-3	CASSPNQLLTSGGNTIYF	TGTGCCAGCAGCCCGAATCAGTTACTAACCTCGGGTGGAAACACCATATATTTT
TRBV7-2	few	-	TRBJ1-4	CASSYFRSTNEKLFF	TGTGCCAGCAGCTACTTCAGGAGTACTAATGAAAAACTGTTTTTT